The rows below give T cell receptor beta chains drawn from one sample of a study of cytomegalovirus exposure and HLA in healthy donors. Data came from immunoSEQ multiplex PCR; TCRdb stores just in-frame clones and leaves some out. This repertoire includes 65,000 to 85,000 clones. What was sequenced was PBMCs. The receptors were sampled from a female donor in good health and CMV-seropositive. The CDR3 runs from the conserved cysteine through the conserved F or W. D genes are given only for firm matches.

cdr3_nt,cdr3_aa,j_call,d_call,v_call
TGCGCCAGCAGTCAATACAGGGTCATATGTTACGAGCAGTACTTC,CASSQYRVICYEQYF,TRBJ2-7,NA,TRBV23-1
TGTGCCAGCAGTTTGGGACAGGACTATGGCTACACCTTC,CASSLGQDYGYTF,TRBJ1-2,TRBD1,TRBV14
TGTGCCAGTAGTGAGATCGGGGTGATATATGGCTACACCTTC,CASSEIGVIYGYTF,TRBJ1-2,NA,TRBV19
TGTGCCAGCAGATATGGCCGTCTCGGCAATCAGCCCCAGCATTTT,CASRYGRLGNQPQHF,TRBJ1-5,NA,TRBV2
TGTGCCATCAGTGACGGACAGGGGCCTGGGGATGAGCAGTTCTTC,CAISDGQGPGDEQFF,TRBJ2-1,TRBD1,TRBV10-3
TGTGCCAGCAGCCCGGGACTAGCGGGAGAGGTCTCCTACGAGCAGTACTTC,CASSPGLAGEVSYEQYF,TRBJ2-7,TRBD2,TRBV14
TGTGCCAGCAGTGAACAGCCCAACAATCAGCCCCAGCATTTT,CASSEQPNNQPQHF,TRBJ1-5,NA,TRBV6-4
TGTGCCAGCAGTTACGCCCCGGCCGGGGTTGGTATATATTTT,CASSYAPAGVGIYF,TRBJ1-3,NA,TRBV6-6
TGCGCCAGCAGCCAAGTAGGTATGGACAGGGTGTTCCACGAGCAGTACTTC,CASSQVGMDRVFHEQYF,TRBJ2-7,TRBD1,TRBV4-3
TGCGCCAGCAGCACAGGGACAGGGTTTGAGCCCCAGCATTTT,CASSTGTGFEPQHF,TRBJ1-5,TRBD1,TRBV5-1
TGTGCCAGCGAGGCAGGGAAAGGTTACGAGCAGTACTTC,CASEAGKGYEQYF,TRBJ2-7,NA,TRBV6-6
TGCAGCGTTCGACAGGGGGGCTCCTACGAGCAGTACTTC,CSVRQGGSYEQYF,TRBJ2-7,TRBD1,TRBV29-1
TGTGCCAGCAGCCAACAGGGGGCCTACGAGCAGTACTTC,CASSQQGAYEQYF,TRBJ2-7,TRBD1,TRBV6-6
TGTGCCAGAAGCTTCGGGACTAGCCTTAACATTCAGTACTTC,CARSFGTSLNIQYF,TRBJ2-4,TRBD2,TRBV5-3
TGTGCCAGCAGTGACCATCAAGCTGTAGATACGCAGTATTTT,CASSDHQAVDTQYF,TRBJ2-3,NA,TRBV2
TGTGCCAGCAGAAGTCCCGGGACAGGGGACGGTCAGCCCCAGCATTTT,CASRSPGTGDGQPQHF,TRBJ1-5,TRBD1,TRBV28
TGTGCCAGCAGTTTGAGCCAGGGTGGGGGAAACACCATATATTTT,CASSLSQGGGNTIYF,TRBJ1-3,NA,TRBV28
TGTGCCAGCAGCTTGAAGGGGGTTACTGAAGCTTTCTTT,CASSLKGVTEAFF,TRBJ1-1,NA,TRBV5-4
TGTGCCAGCAGTGAAGAACAGGCGGCCCCAGGTACGCAGTATTTT,CASSEEQAAPGTQYF,TRBJ2-3,NA,TRBV2
TGCGCCAGCAGCCAAACCCCGGGGGTCAACACTGAAGCTTTCTTT,CASSQTPGVNTEAFF,TRBJ1-1,NA,TRBV4-1
TGCGCCAGCAGCCAAGTTTGGGGGGTCCAAGGGGATACGCAGTATTTT,CASSQVWGVQGDTQYF,TRBJ2-3,NA,TRBV4-1
TGTGCCAGCACCTCCGCGGGGGCCCCGAACACCGGGGAGCTGTTTTTT,CASTSAGAPNTGELFF,TRBJ2-2,NA,TRBV28
TGTGCCAGCAGTGACCAGCAGGGTGAAGCTTTCTTT,CASSDQQGEAFF,TRBJ1-1,NA,TRBV6-4
TGTGCCAGCAGTTTAGGGGGCCGAATGAACACTGAAGCTTTCTTT,CASSLGGRMNTEAFF,TRBJ1-1,NA,TRBV28
TGTGCCAGCAGTGAAGGGACAGGGGGGAGGGAAAAGCAGTACTTC,CASSEGTGGREKQYF,TRBJ2-7,TRBD1,TRBV6-1
TGTGCCTGGAGTGTACAAGGGACAGGGAACAATTCACCCCTCCACTTT,CAWSVQGTGNNSPLHF,TRBJ1-6,TRBD1,TRBV30
TGCGCCAGCAGCTCGGGGGACAGGGGCGAGGCAGATACGCAGTATTTT,CASSSGDRGEADTQYF,TRBJ2-3,TRBD1,TRBV5-1
TGCGCCAGCAGCTTGGGGGCAGGGGGCGCCGACTATGGCTACACCTTC,CASSLGAGGADYGYTF,TRBJ1-2,TRBD1,TRBV5-1
TGTGCCGTATGGGGACCGGGACAGGACAAGCTGTTTTTT,CAVWGPGQDKLFF,TRBJ2-2,TRBD1,TRBV10-3
TGTGCCACCAGAACTAGCGGGGGGCTCGATGAGCAGTTCTTC,CATRTSGGLDEQFF,TRBJ2-1,TRBD2,TRBV15
TGTGCCAGCAGTTACTCGGCCGAGAACACTGAAGCTTTCTTT,CASSYSAENTEAFF,TRBJ1-1,NA,TRBV6-5
TGTGCCATCAGGCTAGACAGGGAACAGAACGGGGAGCTGTTTTTT,CAIRLDREQNGELFF,TRBJ2-2,TRBD1,TRBV10-3
TGTGCCAGCAGCCTACAGGGGTGGGAGACCCAGTACTTC,CASSLQGWETQYF,TRBJ2-5,TRBD1,TRBV5-4
TGTGCCAGTATCCCCGGTGGCGGTGGGGAAGCTTTCTTT,CASIPGGGGEAFF,TRBJ1-1,NA,TRBV19
TGTGCCAGCTCACCACAGAACATGAACACTGAAGCTTTCTTT,CASSPQNMNTEAFF,TRBJ1-1,NA,TRBV18
TGTGCCAGTAGTATGTCGGAACAGGGTAATAATAACACTGAAGCTTTCTTT,CASSMSEQGNNNTEAFF,TRBJ1-1,NA,TRBV19
TGTGCTAGCAGCCCTGTTGTAAACACTGAAGCTTTCTTT,CASSPVVNTEAFF,TRBJ1-1,NA,TRBV7-7
TGTGCCAGCAGCCACAGGGGGCCCTACGAGCAGTACTTC,CASSHRGPYEQYF,TRBJ2-7,TRBD1,TRBV7-2
TGTGCCACCAGCAGAGCAGGACGGGACAGGGGAAAAACTGAAGCTTTCTTT,CATSRAGRDRGKTEAFF,TRBJ1-1,TRBD1,TRBV15
TGCGCCAGCAGCTATTCAGTGACGAACACCGGGGAGCTGTTTTTT,CASSYSVTNTGELFF,TRBJ2-2,NA,TRBV5-1
TGTGCCTGGACGCGGGGAATGAATAATTCACCCCTACACTTT,CAWTRGMNNSPLHF,TRBJ1-6,NA,TRBV30
TGTGCCAGCAGCCCGACAGGGGGCGGTCAGCCCCAGCATTTT,CASSPTGGGQPQHF,TRBJ1-5,TRBD1,TRBV6-5
TGTGCCAGCACCCTAGCTTCTCGCAGTGACTCCTACGAGCAGTACTTC,CASTLASRSDSYEQYF,TRBJ2-7,NA,TRBV28
TGTGCCAGCAGCTCTGGGCCCCAAGAGACCCAGTACTTC,CASSSGPQETQYF,TRBJ2-5,NA,TRBV6-5
TGCGCCAGCAGCTCTCAAGGGGACACTGAAGCTTTCTTT,CASSSQGDTEAFF,TRBJ1-1,NA,TRBV5-1
TGTGCCAGCAGTTTATCCCAGGGACTGGCCGCTTGGCACGAGCAGTACTTC,CASSLSQGLAAWHEQYF,TRBJ2-7,NA,TRBV27
TGTGCCTGGAGTGTACAGCTCGAAGCTTTCTTT,CAWSVQLEAFF,TRBJ1-1,NA,TRBV30
TGTGCCAGCAGTGTGATCACAGGGACAGATACGCAGTATTTT,CASSVITGTDTQYF,TRBJ2-3,NA,TRBV2
TGTGCCAGCAGTGATCTTCGGGGGTGGGGGAATGAGCAGTTCTTC,CASSDLRGWGNEQFF,TRBJ2-1,NA,TRBV2
TGTGCCAGCAGTACACAGGGCCACTATGGCTACACCTTC,CASSTQGHYGYTF,TRBJ1-2,NA,TRBV6-1
TGTGCCAGCAGTCCGATCGACAGGCGTGAAGCTTTCTTT,CASSPIDRREAFF,TRBJ1-1,NA,TRBV6-5
TGTGCCAGCAGCTTGGGGGGCCCTATTCAGCCCCAGCATTTT,CASSLGGPIQPQHF,TRBJ1-5,NA,TRBV5-5
TGTGCCAGCAGTCTCCCGGGAGCCAAAAACATTCAGTACTTC,CASSLPGAKNIQYF,TRBJ2-4,NA,TRBV5-6